This TCR beta chain was sequenced for a study of spatial heterogeneity in lung cancer. Looking at the study overall: Across the raw uncorrected reads, a unique TCR and UMI combination was observed, on average, more than ten times.

TCRdb recomputed calls from the 5' RACE reads with MiXCR, one row per CDR3 protein. The table has tens of thousands of distinct CDR3 sequences, under 4% seen once. CDR3 length equals 16 residues. J gave up 2 bases and V 0 bases, and 2 bases lay outside the gene matches. Per germline, CDR1 MNHNS and CDR2 SASEGT. This clonotype showed up many times. This sample's time point: sample taken at primary tumor resection. Untreated early-stage non-small cell lung cancer patients, fewer than 85 in total, were the donors. TCRs were sequenced from unsorted whole RNA of tumor, nontumor lung or PBMC. The sequence came from a female donor with early-stage non-small cell lung cancer. Source: PBMCs, taken at surgery. This chain links TRBV6-1 with TRBJ2-7, with 12 bases lining up with TRBD2. The chain's CDR3 is CASSEAGTSGPYEQYF. CDR3 in DNA: TGTGCCAGCAGTGAAGCTGGGACTAGCGGGCCCTACGAGCAGTACTTC.